Shown below are 30 T cell receptor beta chains from a single sample sequenced in a study of tumor-infiltrating lymphocytes in primary liver carcinoma. Using a constant-region primer together with ProtoScript II reverse transcriptase, TCR beta cDNA was made from 500 ng of total RNA. Slightly modified ARM-PCR, run as three nested multiplex PCR rounds, produced the TCR beta libraries. In the first two PCR rounds, TRBV1-TRBV30 forward primers were paired with a C-beta reverse primer, and each round lasted around 10 cycles. TCRdb re-derived calls from the multiplex PCR reads in MiXCR, one entry per CDR3 protein. The sample contains about 30,000 distinct CDR3 sequences, 71% of which appear only once. Scientists recovered RNA and DNA together from around 18-30 mg of unsorted bulk tissue. The sample consisted of liver tumor tissue from sampling region 3. Sample subset: tumor region T3, left-lateral pole. These receptors all stem from a woman aged 25 to 39 with primary liver carcinoma and hepatitis B virus infection.

A remark on this clonotype: The germline gene is not matched at one end of the junction; a read error may be the cause. This sequence joins TRBV11-3 and TRBJ2-1; D perhaps matches TRBD2 (7 bases). There are 17 residues in the CDR3. The germline gives CDR1 SGHNT, CDR2 YENEEA. CDR3 coding DNA: TGTGCCAGCAGCTCCCGGGGGGCGCGGACCATGGTCAATGTGCAGTTCTTC. This encodes CASSSRGARTMVNVQFF.

In this sample, this clonotype turned up many times. The chain carries TRBV6-2 or TRBV6-3 and TRBJ2-2; D is perhaps TRBD2 (6 bases). Trimming pared 0 bases from V and 0 bases from J, leaving 14 bases between. The CDR3 totals 18 residues. Germline-derived CDR1 and CDR2 are MNHEY and SVGEGT. The CDR3 protein is CASSYSPFAGSNTGELFF. For the CDR3, the DNA is TGTGCCAGCAGTTACTCCCCCTTTGCGGGATCGAACACCGGGGAGCTGTTTTTT.

On this clonotype: At one end, the junction sequence differs from germline, possibly due to a read error. The chain carries TRBV7-2 and TRBJ2-5; a weak D match, TRBD2 (6 bases). Germline V lookup: CDR1 SGHTA, CDR2 FQGNSA. The CDR3 runs 14 residues. The CDR3 DNA reads as TGTGCCAGCAGCTTAGCGGGGAGGTCTGAGACCCACTATTTC. Protein product: CASSLAGRSETHYF.

This clonotype was counted many times. Sequence at one end of the junction differs from germline and may be a read error. The chain links TRBV11-2 to TRBJ2-7; a weak D match, TRBD1 (5 bases). CDR1 is SGHAT and CDR2 is FQNNGV in the germline V gene. The CDR3 loop spans 15 amino acids. The CDR3 DNA sequence: TGTGTCAGCAGCTTAGATACAGGCCCAGGGTACGAGCAGTACTTC. It codes for CVSSLDTGPGYEQYF.

V gene TRBV5-4 combines with J gene TRBJ1-4; TRBD1 aligns across 7 bases. This CDR3 has 15 amino acids. V shed 3 bases and J 8 bases; nucleotides not matched to a gene: 10. The germline gives CDR1 SGHNT, CDR2 YYREEE (reference sequence). CDR3 loop: CASSSNRGLKEKLFF. The DNA for the CDR3 is TGTGCCAGCAGCTCCAATAGGGGGCTAAAAGAAAAACTGTTTTTT.

For this clonotype: Because it lacks the conserved phenylalanine or tryptophan at the end, this CDR3 is likely a read error. The chain carries TRBV11-1 and TRBJ2-2; D is possibly TRBD2 (6 bases). Per germline, CDR1 SGHAT and CDR2 FQDESV (reference sequence). CDR3 length: 16 residues. The CDR3 DNA follows: TGCGCCAGCAGCTTAGTGGGGGGTACGAACATCGGGGAGCTGTTTTAT. Protein: CASSLVGGTNIGELFY.

Details on this clonotype: The germline gene is not matched at one end of the junction; a read error may be the cause. This chain connects TRBV5-4 to TRBJ2-3; perhaps TRBD2 as D (6 bases). This CDR3 has 15 residues. The germline V gene has CDR1 SGHNT and CDR2 YYREEE (reference sequence). Here the CDR3 reads CASSANLGLGDTQYF. In nucleotides, the CDR3 is TGTGCCAGCAGCGCGAATCTGGGACTGGGAGATACTCAGTATTTT. The full variable domain, its missing parts supplied by reference TRBV5-4 and TRBJ2-3, is ETGVTQSPTHLIKTRGQQVTLRCSSQSGHNTVSWYQQALGQGPQFIFQYYREEENGRGNFPPRFSGLQFPNYSSELNVNALELDDSALYLCASSANLGLGDTQYFGPGTRLTVL.

Details on this clonotype: One junction end disagrees with the germline gene, perhaps due to a read error. J is TRBJ2-1 and V is TRBV29-1; the D is unclear. CDR1 and CDR2 from the germline V gene are SQVTM and ANQGSEA. This CDR3 comprises 15 residues. CDR3 DNA: TGCAGCGTTCTCTCCCCTCGGCTAAAGTACAATGGGCAGATCTTC. Residues: CSVLSPRLKYNGQIF.

For this clonotype: One end of the junction varies from germline; a read error may be responsible. This rearrangement joins TRBV4-3 to TRBJ2-7, with a tentative D call TRBD2 (5 bases). The germline CDR1 and CDR2 sequences are LGHNA and YSLEER. This CDR3 is 18 amino acids long. Here the CDR3 reads CASGQAVTGCHISYEQYF. The CDR3, as DNA: TGCGCCAGCGGCCAAGCTGTGACGGGGTGTCACATAAGCTACGAGCAGTACTTC.

With regard to this clonotype: A much more abundant neighbour one base away suggests this may be a read error. The rearrangement joins TRBV12-3 or TRBV12-4 to TRBJ1-3; 7 positions agree with TRBD1. The CDR3 runs 16 residues. CDR3: CDSSGVATGTGNTIYF. In nucleotides, the CDR3 is TGTGACAGCAGTGGCGTTGCGACAGGGACTGGAAACACCATATATTTT.

On this clonotype: An end of the junction differs from the germline gene, which may be a read error. The rearrangement joins TRBV11-2 to TRBJ1-1, with a weak D call TRBD1 (6 bases). Per the germline V gene, CDR1 is SGHAT and CDR2 is FQNNGV. The CDR3 consists of 20 residues. CDR3 sequence reads: CASSARDGGRKRWSNTKAFF. The CDR3 nucleotides are TGTGCCAGCAGCGCTCGGGATGGGGGGCGCAAGAGGTGGAGTAACACTAAAGCTTTCTTT.

Many counts were recorded for this clonotype. This sequence joins TRBV5-1 and TRBJ2-2; possibly TRBD1 for D (6 bases). CDR1 SGHRS and CDR2 YFSETQ come from the germline V gene. Between the trimmed V and J ends, which lost 0 bases and 1 base, there was a span of 13 bases. This CDR3 has 17 amino acids. CDR3 region: CASSLGHRDKNTGELFF. Here the CDR3 DNA reads TGCGCCAGCAGCTTGGGGCACAGGGACAAGAACACCGGGGAGCTGTTTTTT.

This clonotype was counted ten times or more. The chain employs TRBV11-2 and TRBJ2-7, with TRBD1 as a possible D gene (6 bases). The CDR3 contains 14 residues. Germline V gene lookup returns CDR1 SGHAT and CDR2 FQNNGV. V was shortened by 2 bases and J by 2 bases, with 10 bases between the two germline ends. CDR3 DNA sequence: TGTGCCAGCAGCTTAAACAGGGCGACCTACGAGCAGTACTTC. Protein product: CASSLNRATYEQYF. Looking up the rest from reference TRBV11-2 and TRBJ2-7 gives the full variable domain: EAGVAQSPRYKIIEKRQSVAFWCNPISGHATLYWYQQILGQGPKLLIQFQNNGVVDDSQLPKDRFSAERLKGVDSTLKIQPAKLEDSAVYLCASSLNRATYEQYFGPGTRLTVT.

Worth noting for this clonotype: This is likely a read error, given that the CDR3 carries no conserved phenylalanine or tryptophan at its end. The chain has TRBV11-1 and TRBJ2-7; D gene uncertain. CDR1 and CDR2 (germline): SGHAT, FQDESV (reference sequence). V lost 7 bases to trimming and J lost 4 bases, with 11 bases between them. The CDR3 loop spans 12 amino acids. The CDR3 region has the DNA TGTGCCAGCAACCTCATGGGTTACGAGCAGTACTTA. It is translated as CASNLMGYEQYL.

The chain carries TRBV6-5 and TRBJ1-6; D is ambiguous. Deletions cut 6 bases from V and 9 bases from J, with 18 bases between. Germline values: CDR1 MNHEY, CDR2 SVGAGI. The CDR3 length is 15 residues. CDR3 sequence reads: CASRERSAPRSPLHF. In DNA form, the CDR3 reads TGTGCCAGCAGAGAAAGGAGTGCCCCCCGTTCACCCCTCCACTTT.

This clonotype was observed a few times. This clone may be a read error of a much larger clone one base away. The CDR3 does not close with the conserved phenylalanine or tryptophan, likely indicating a read error. This rearrangement joins TRBV11-2 to TRBJ1-6; 7 bases match TRBD1. The CDR3 extends over 14 amino acids. The V and J ends lost 1 base and 8 bases, in that order; junction bases with no gene match: 2. The germline V gene has CDR1 SGHAT and CDR2 FQNNGV. The CDR3 coding sequence is TGTGCCAGCAGCTTAGGGGACAGAGATTCACCCCTCCACTTA. Translating it yields CASSLGDRDSPLHL.

Worth noting for this clonotype: Germline is not matched at one junction end, which may reflect a read error. The chain combines TRBV11-2 with TRBJ2-3, with 10 bases lining up with TRBD2. CDR1 SGHAT and CDR2 FQNNGV come from the germline V gene. The CDR3 extends over 17 amino acids. CDR3 loop: CVSSLGGLAYTSDTQYF. The DNA of the CDR3 is TGTGTCAGCAGCTTAGGGGGACTAGCGTACACGTCAGATACCCAGTATTTT.

This chain uses TRBV11-1 with TRBJ1-2; the D is unclear. V gave up 3 bases and J gave up 13 bases, with 21 bases separating them. The CDR3 totals 14 residues. CDR1 SGHAT and CDR2 FQDESV come from the germline V gene (reference sequence). CDR3 in DNA: TGTGCCAGCAGCTTTTCAACGTCCTTGGGAGACTGCACCTTC. Protein: CASSFSTSLGDCTF.

For this clonotype: Germline is not matched at one junction end, which may reflect a read error. V gene TRBV10-2 combines with J gene TRBJ1-1, with no clear D. The germline CDR1 and CDR2 sequences are WSHSY and SAAADI. This CDR3 has 14 amino acids. This CDR3 reads CASNESKAGIEAFF. For the CDR3, the DNA is TGTGCCAGCAATGAGTCGAAGGCGGGCATTGAAGCTTTCTTT.

Details on this clonotype: Since no conserved phenylalanine or tryptophan closes the CDR3, a read error is the likely cause. V usage is TRBV11-2 and J usage is TRBJ2-5; D unresolved. This CDR3 comprises 12 residues. Germline CDR1 is SGHAT and CDR2 is FQNNGV. Trimming stripped 8 bases from V and 7 bases from J, with 14 bases between. The CDR3 spells CASCTQRGTQYL. The DNA for the CDR3 is TGTGCCAGCTGCACACAACGCGGGACCCAGTACTTA.

In its sample, this clonotype was seen many times. The chain employs TRBV11-2 and TRBJ2-7; TRBD2 agrees at 7 bases. Germline CDR1 is SGHAT and CDR2 is FQNNGV. The CDR3 covers 16 residues. Germline trimming cut 5 bases from V and 2 bases from J; bases unmatched to any gene: 12. This chain's CDR3 is CASSHLSGKGAYEQYF. The CDR3 DNA is TGTGCCAGCAGCCATTTAAGCGGGAAAGGGGCCTACGAGCAGTACTTC.

This clonotype was counted only a few times. The chain carries TRBV10-2 and TRBJ2-2, with D perhaps being TRBD1 or TRBD2 (5 bases each). The V gene's germline CDR1 is WSHSY and CDR2 SAAADI. The CDR3 has 14 amino acids. Trimming removed 5 bases from V and 5 bases from J, with 12 bases in between. In DNA form, the CDR3 reads TGCGCCAGCAGTCCGGGACGAGTAACCGGGGAGCTGTTTTTT. This sequence encodes CASSPGRVTGELFF.

The chain recombines TRBV12-3 or TRBV12-4 with TRBJ1-5; D remains ambiguous. The J call is uncertain, as TRBJ2-3 better fits the DNA end. The CDR3 spans 13 residues. The DNA for the CDR3 is TGTGCCAGCAGTTTACACAGCAATCAGCACCAGTATTTT. Translating gives CASSLHSNQHQYF.

With regard to this clonotype: A junction end diverges from the germline sequence, so it may reflect a read error. The rearrangement links TRBV29-1 to TRBJ2-3; a possible D gene is TRBD2 (5 bases). The CDR3 is 15 amino acids. Germline V gene sequence: CDR1 SQVTM, CDR2 ANQGSEA. CDR3 loop: CSVGDIRLGTDTQYF. The CDR3 DNA sequence: TGTAGCGTCGGGGATATCAGGCTGGGCACAGATACGCAGTATTTT.

This clonotype turned up a few times. This may stem from a read error, because a much larger clone lies one nucleotide away. The rearrangement links TRBV20-1 to TRBJ2-2; D is ambiguous. This CDR3 region has 15 residues. The germline V gene encodes CDR1 DFQATT and CDR2 SNEGSKA (reference sequence). CDR3 in amino acids: CSARRVYSNAGELFF. The DNA for the CDR3 is TGCAGTGCCCGTCGGGTCTATTCGAACGCCGGGGAGCTGTTTTTT.

As for this clonotype: An end of the junction does not agree with germline; a read error may underlie this. The rearrangement links TRBV6-5 to TRBJ2-7; tentatively, D is TRBD1 (6 bases). Germline V gene sequence: CDR1 MNHEY, CDR2 SVGAGI. There are 15 residues in the CDR3. This CDR3 reads CATSYEDSSSYEQYF. CDR3 DNA: TGTGCCACCAGTTACGAGGACAGCAGCTCCTACGAACAGTACTTC.

To note about this clonotype: The germline gene is not matched at one end of the junction; a read error may be the cause. This chain connects TRBV11-2 to TRBJ2-7, with 7 bases lining up with TRBD2. The CDR3 runs 13 residues. Germline V gene data show CDR1 as SGHAT and CDR2 as FQNNGV. As DNA, the CDR3 is TGTACCAGCAGCTTAGATCGTGGGGGGGATAAATACTTC. It is translated as CTSSLDRGGDKYF.

The table lists this clonotype with a count of one. The rearrangement joins TRBV5-5 to TRBJ1-6; D uncertain. CDR1 and CDR2 (germline): SGHKS, YYEKEE (reference sequence). With 0 bases removed from V and 17 bases from J, the gap between germline ends came to 18 bases. There are 14 residues in the CDR3. CDR3 sequence: CASSLDVSISLIHF. Here the CDR3 DNA reads TGTGCCAGCAGCTTGGACGTCAGCATTTCACTCATCCACTTT.

The chain is built from TRBV11-2 and TRBJ2-1; TRBD2 agrees at 7 bases. Germline loops: CDR1 SGHAT, CDR2 FQNNGV. The V and J ends lost 9 bases and 5 bases, in that order; junction bases with no gene match: 10. The CDR3 length is 14 residues. As DNA, the CDR3 is TGTGCCAGAAGCGTGGGGGGGTCAGACAATGAGCAGTTCTTC. This encodes CARSVGGSDNEQFF. Drawing the rest from reference TRBV11-2 and TRBJ2-1, the complete variable domain is EAGVAQSPRYKIIEKRQSVAFWCNPISGHATLYWYQQILGQGPKLLIQFQNNGVVDDSQLPKDRFSAERLKGVDSTLKIQPAKLEDSAVYLCARSVGGSDNEQFFGPGTRLTVL.

V usage is TRBV6-5 and J usage is TRBJ2-1; TRBD2 agrees at 11 bases. The CDR3 has 16 residues. CDR1 is MNHEY and CDR2 is SVGAGI in the germline V gene. CDR3 sequence (DNA): TGTGTGAGCAGTCCGCCGGGACTAGCGGTCCACAATGAGCAGTTCTTC. Translated: CVSSPPGLAVHNEQFF.